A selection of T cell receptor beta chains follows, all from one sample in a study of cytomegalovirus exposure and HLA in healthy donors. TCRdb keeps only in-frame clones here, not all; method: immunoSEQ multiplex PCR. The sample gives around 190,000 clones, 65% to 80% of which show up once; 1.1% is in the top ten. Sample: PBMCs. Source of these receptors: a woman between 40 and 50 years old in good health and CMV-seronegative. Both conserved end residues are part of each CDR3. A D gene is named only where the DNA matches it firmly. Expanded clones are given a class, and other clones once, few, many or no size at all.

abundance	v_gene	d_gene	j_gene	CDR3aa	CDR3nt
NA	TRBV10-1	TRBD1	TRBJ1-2	CASTRTGEREGYTF	TGCGCCAGCACCCGGACAGGGGAGAGGGAGGGCTACACCTTC
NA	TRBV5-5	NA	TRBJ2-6	CASSLYYRVRTGANVLTF	TGTGCCAGCAGCTTGTACTACAGGGTCAGAACTGGGGCCAACGTCCTGACTTTC
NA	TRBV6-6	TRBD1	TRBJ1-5	CASSPRDRGLQPQHF	TGTGCCAGCAGTCCGCGGGACAGGGGGCTTCAGCCCCAGCATTTT
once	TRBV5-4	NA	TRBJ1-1	CASSLGGRGNTEAFF	TGTGCCAGCAGCTTGGGGGGTAGGGGGAACACTGAAGCTTTCTTT
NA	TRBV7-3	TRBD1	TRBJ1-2	CASSRGGGDYGYTF	TGTGCCAGCAGCCGAGGAGGGGGCGACTATGGCTACACCTTC
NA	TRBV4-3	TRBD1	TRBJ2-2	CASSRQQGRTGELFF	TGCGCCAGCAGCCGGCAACAGGGGCGGACCGGGGAGCTGTTTTTT
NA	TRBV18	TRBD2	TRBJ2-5	CASSQDMTSGASATQYF	TGTGCCAGCTCACAAGATATGACTAGCGGGGCATCTGCGACCCAGTACTTC
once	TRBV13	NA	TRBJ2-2	CASSISARNTGELFF	TGTGCCAGCAGTATTAGCGCCCGGAACACCGGGGAGCTGTTTTTT
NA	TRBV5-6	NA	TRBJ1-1	CASSSDIGWVGTEAFF	TGTGCCAGCAGCTCAGACATCGGTTGGGTGGGCACTGAAGCTTTCTTT
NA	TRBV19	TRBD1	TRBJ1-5	CASSMNRGEPQHF	TGTGCCAGTAGTATGAACAGGGGTGAGCCCCAGCATTTT
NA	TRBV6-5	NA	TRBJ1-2	CASSPRGGLDYGYTF	TGTGCCAGCAGTCCGCGTGGGGGGTTGGACTATGGCTACACCTTC
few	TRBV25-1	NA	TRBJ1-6	CASGPGTNNSPLHF	TGTGCCAGCGGACCCGGGACAAATAATTCACCCCTCCACTTT
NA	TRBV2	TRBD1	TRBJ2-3	CASRDRGSTDTQYF	TGTGCCAGCAGGGACAGGGGATCCACAGATACGCAGTATTTT
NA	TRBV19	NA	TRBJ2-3	CASSLGRVEVDTQYF	TGTGCCAGTAGTCTTGGCAGGGTCGAGGTAGATACGCAGTATTTT
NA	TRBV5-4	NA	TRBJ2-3	CASSLPGTDTQYF	TGTGCCAGCAGCTTGCCGGGAACAGATACGCAGTATTTT
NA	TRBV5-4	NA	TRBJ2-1	CASSYKKQGGFEQFF	TGTGCCAGCAGCTACAAGAAACAGGGGGGGTTTGAGCAGTTCTTC
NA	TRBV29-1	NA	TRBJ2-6	CSVRPPGSSGANVLTF	TGCAGCGTACGCCCACCGGGATCCTCTGGGGCCAACGTCCTGACTTTC
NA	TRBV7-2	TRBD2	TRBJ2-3	CASSFGTSLYTQYF	TGTGCCAGCAGCTTCGGGACTAGCCTCTATACGCAGTATTTT
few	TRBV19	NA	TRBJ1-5	CASSIGYGLYSNQPQHF	TGTGCCAGTAGTATAGGATACGGACTTTATAGCAATCAGCCCCAGCATTTT
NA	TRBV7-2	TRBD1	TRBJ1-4	CASSSDRGLEKLFF	TGTGCCAGCAGCTCGGACAGGGGGCTTGAAAAACTGTTTTTT
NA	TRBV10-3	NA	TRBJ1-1	CAIRQGTEAFF	TGTGCCATCAGGCAGGGCACTGAAGCTTTCTTT
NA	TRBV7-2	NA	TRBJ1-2	CASSFFGPEGYTF	TGTGCCAGCAGCTTCTTCGGTCCCGAGGGCTACACCTTC
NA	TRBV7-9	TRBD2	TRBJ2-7	CASSPRTSGRPYLEQYF	TGTGCCAGCAGCCCTAGGACTAGCGGGAGGCCGTACCTCGAGCAGTACTTC
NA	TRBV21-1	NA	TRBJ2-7	CASSFRKGKYEQYF	TGTGCCAGCAGCTTCCGGAAGGGGAAATACGAGCAGTACTTC
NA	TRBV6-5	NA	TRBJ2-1	CASSGSTSIAQFF	TGTGCCAGCAGTGGATCCACTAGTATCGCGCAGTTCTTC
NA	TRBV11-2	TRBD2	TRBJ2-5	CASSSGLAGKTEQETQYF	TGTGCCAGCAGCTCCGGACTAGCGGGAAAAACCGAGCAAGAGACCCAGTACTTC
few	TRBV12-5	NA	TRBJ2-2	CASGLTGTGELFF	TGTGCTAGTGGTTTGACCGGCACCGGGGAGCTGTTTTTT
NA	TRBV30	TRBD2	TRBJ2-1	CAWMFDSRGVNEQFF	TGTGCCTGGATGTTCGATAGCCGGGGGGTCAATGAGCAGTTCTTC
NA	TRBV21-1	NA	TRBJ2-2	CASSPSQRTSGGGNTGELFF	TGTGCCAGCAGCCCCTCCCAGCGGACTAGCGGAGGGGGGAACACCGGGGAGCTGTTTTTT
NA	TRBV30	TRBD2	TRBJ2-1	CAWSITSGSYNEQFF	TGTGCCTGGAGTATAACTAGCGGCTCCTACAATGAGCAGTTCTTC
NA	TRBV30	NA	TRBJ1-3	CAWRQGPGNTIYF	TGTGCCTGGCGACAAGGTCCCGGAAACACCATATATTTT
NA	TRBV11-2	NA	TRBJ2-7	CASSLVASYEQYF	TGTGCCAGCAGCTTAGTCGCTAGCTACGAGCAGTACTTC
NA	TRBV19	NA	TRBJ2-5	CASSIGGVYQETQYF	TGTGCCAGTAGTATAGGGGGAGTGTACCAAGAGACTCAGTACTTC
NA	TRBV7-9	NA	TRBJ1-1	CASSETVRNEAFF	TGTGCCAGCAGCGAGACAGTCAGGAATGAAGCTTTCTTT
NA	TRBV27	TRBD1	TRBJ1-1	CASSLDRMNTEAFF	TGTGCCAGCAGTTTGGACAGGATGAACACTGAAGCTTTCTTT